What follows describes a single TCR beta chain. Its antigen is as yet unknown. Looked up from germline, CDR1 is MDHEN and CDR2 is SYDVKM. V was pared by 6 bases and J by 3 bases, with 5 bases between. The CDR3 contains 11 residues. Primers included in the PCR were 60 Vbeta and 13 Jbeta primers. As originally analysed: In a later analysis, of about 80 million unique beta chains, roughly 10 million appeared in at least two donors. Only in-frame clones appear in the TCRdb table, and some are missing; sequencing was by immunoSEQ multiplex PCR. The V and J calls and clone size were taken over from that table, and D and trimming were inferred from the DNA. The table has fewer than 250,000 clones, 70% to 75% seen once. This entry comes from a study of cytomegalovirus exposure and HLA in healthy donors. Study-wide points: 87-base-pair reads could not separate some V segments, including TRBV6-2 and TRBV6-3. The study recorded fewer than 200 TCR beta chains that were cytomegalovirus-associated. In vitro work confirmed that a few CMV-associated chains recognize CMV antigens.

The chain joins TRBV28 to TRBJ2-5; D ambiguous. The receptor comes from a woman in her thirties in good health and CMV-seropositive. The sample consisted of PBMCs. CDR3 region: CASSLKETQYF. CDR3 nucleotide sequence: TGTGCCAGCAGCCTTAAAGAGACCCAGTACTTC.